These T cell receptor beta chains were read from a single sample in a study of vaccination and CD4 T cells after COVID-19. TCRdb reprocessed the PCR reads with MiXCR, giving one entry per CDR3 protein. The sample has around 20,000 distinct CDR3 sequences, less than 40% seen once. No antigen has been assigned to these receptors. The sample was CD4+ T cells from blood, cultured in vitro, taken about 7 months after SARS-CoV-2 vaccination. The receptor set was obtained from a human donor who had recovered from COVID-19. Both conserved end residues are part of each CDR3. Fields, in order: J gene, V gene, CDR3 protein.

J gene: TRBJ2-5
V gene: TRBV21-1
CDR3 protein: CASSPSRLAANQETQYF

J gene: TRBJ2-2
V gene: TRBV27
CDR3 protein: CASTTLRGKGTGELFF

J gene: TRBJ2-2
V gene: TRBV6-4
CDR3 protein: CASSESDTGELFF

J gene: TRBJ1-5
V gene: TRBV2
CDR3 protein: CASSGEGFSSQPQHF

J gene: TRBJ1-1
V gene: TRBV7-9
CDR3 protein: CASSRGTVNTEAFF

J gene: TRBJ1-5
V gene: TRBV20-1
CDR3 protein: CSASQGRSNQPQHF

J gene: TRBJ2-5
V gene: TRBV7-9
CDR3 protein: CASSQLGGMEETQYF

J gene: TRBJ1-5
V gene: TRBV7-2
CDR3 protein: CASSSDRGTHQPQHF

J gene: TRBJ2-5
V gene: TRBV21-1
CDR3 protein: CASNPRGPSETQYF

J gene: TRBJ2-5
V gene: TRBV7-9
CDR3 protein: CASSLGSQTGTTQETQYF

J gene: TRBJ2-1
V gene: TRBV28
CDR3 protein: CASRPSGRVGEQFF

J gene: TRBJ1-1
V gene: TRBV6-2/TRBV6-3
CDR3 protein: CASSYLPGGNTEAFF

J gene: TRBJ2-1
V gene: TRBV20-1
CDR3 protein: CSAFRGRDEQFF

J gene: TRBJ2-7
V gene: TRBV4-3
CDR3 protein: CASSQELRGKQYF

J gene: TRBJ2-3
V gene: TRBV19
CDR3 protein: CASSPTRTDTQYF

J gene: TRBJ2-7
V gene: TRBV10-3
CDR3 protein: CAIRGTSLEQYF

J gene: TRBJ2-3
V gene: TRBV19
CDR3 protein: CASSIGGQRTDTQYF

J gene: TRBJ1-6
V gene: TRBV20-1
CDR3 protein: CSASRGQVNSPLHF

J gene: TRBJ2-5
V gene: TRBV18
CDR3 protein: CASSSSPQETQYF

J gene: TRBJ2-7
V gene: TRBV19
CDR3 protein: CASSTGTSRGAYEQYF

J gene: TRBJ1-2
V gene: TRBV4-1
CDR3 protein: CASSRAGVTSGYTF

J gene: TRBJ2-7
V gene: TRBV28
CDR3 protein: CASSLGLAGAYEQYF

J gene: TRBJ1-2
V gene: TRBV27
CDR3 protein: CASSLVGDFNYGYTF

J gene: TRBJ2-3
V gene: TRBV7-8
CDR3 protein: CASSWGLAGVQYF

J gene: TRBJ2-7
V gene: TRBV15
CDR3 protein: CATSPAAGQGSYEQYF

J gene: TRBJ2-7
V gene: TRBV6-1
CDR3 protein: CASRKTGDYEQYF

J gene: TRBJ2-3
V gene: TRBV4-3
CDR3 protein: CASSQDLGMGGNTQYF

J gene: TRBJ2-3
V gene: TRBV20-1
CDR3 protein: CSANRPRDQATDTQYF

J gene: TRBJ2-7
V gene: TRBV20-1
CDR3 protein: CSAYTSGTTYEQYF

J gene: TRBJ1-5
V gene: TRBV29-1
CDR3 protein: CSARGRGGNQPQHF